This T cell receptor beta chain is drawn from a study of T cell changes during pregnancy in multiple sclerosis. Germline V lookup: CDR1 SQVTM, CDR2 ANQGSEA. Trimming shortened V by 6 bases and J by 7 bases, and 10 bases separated the two germline ends. The CDR3 has 11 amino acids. Profiling relied on immunoSEQ multiplex PCR, and the TCRdb table lists in-frame clones only, not all of them. The table has 55,000 to 70,000 clones, about 91% seen once; the top ten hold 1.1% to 1.5%. The sequenced sample was peripheral blood, obtained in the second trimester of pregnancy. The source is a female donor in good health, enrolled as a control in a pregnancy study. The chain links TRBV29-1 to TRBJ2-1; D may be TRBD1 (6 bases). CDR3 sequence (DNA): TGCAGCGTCGCCAGGGGTAATGAGCAGTTCTTC. Translating gives CSVARGNEQFF.